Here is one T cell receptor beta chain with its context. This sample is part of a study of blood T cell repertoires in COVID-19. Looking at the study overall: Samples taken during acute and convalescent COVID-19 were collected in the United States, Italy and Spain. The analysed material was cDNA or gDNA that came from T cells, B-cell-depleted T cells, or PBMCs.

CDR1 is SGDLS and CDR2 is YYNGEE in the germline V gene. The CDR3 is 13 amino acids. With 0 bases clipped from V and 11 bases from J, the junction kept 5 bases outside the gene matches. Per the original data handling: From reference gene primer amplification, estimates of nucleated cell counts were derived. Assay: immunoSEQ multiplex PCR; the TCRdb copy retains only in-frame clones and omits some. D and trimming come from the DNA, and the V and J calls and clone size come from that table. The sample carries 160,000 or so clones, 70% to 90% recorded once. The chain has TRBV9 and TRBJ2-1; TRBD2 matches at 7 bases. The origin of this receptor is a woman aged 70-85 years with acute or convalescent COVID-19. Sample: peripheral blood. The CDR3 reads CASSVAQAGQQFF. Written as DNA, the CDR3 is TGTGCCAGCAGCGTAGCTCAAGCGGGGCAGCAGTTCTTC. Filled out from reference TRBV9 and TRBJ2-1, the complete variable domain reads DSGVTQTPKHLITATGQRVTLRCSPRSGDLSVYWYQQSLDQGLQFLIQYYNGEERAKGNILERFSAQQFPDLHSELNLSSLELGDSALYFCASSVAQAGQQFFGPGTRLTVL.